A selection of T cell receptor beta chains follows, all from one sample in a study of tumor-infiltrating lymphocytes in localized non-small cell lung cancer. Libraries were prepared by immunoSEQ multiplex PCR; TCRdb keeps only in-frame clonotypes and omits some of them. This sample yields thousands of clones, of which around 77% are seen a single time; approximately 5.2% belongs to the top ten. Sample: uninvolved lung tissue not adjacent to the tumor. All receptors come from a human donor with non-small cell lung cancer. The CDR3 runs from the conserved cysteine through the conserved F or W. The D gene is left open where the match is weak. Not all rows give a size; the values are once, few, many and, for expanded clones, a class.

>TRBJ1-2|-|once|TRBV7-3
CASSSRERPDPRGYTF
TGTGCCAGCAGCTCCCGAGAGCGTCCGGACCCTCGGGGCTACACCTTC
>TRBJ2-5|TRBD1|-|TRBV2
CASSGLTGRQRKETQYF
TGTGCCAGCAGTGGCCTGACAGGGCGACAGCGCAAAGAGACCCAGTACTTC
>TRBJ2-1|TRBD1|-|TRBV5-1
CASSGRTGGDYNEQFF
TGCGCCAGCAGCGGACGGACAGGGGGAGACTACAATGAGCAGTTCTTC
>TRBJ1-5|TRBD1|-|TRBV2
CASRRTGGRQPQHF
TGTGCCAGCAGACGGACAGGGGGCCGTCAGCCCCAGCATTTT
>TRBJ1-5|-|-|TRBV6-5
CACELDDRINQPQHF
TGTGCCTGCGAACTTGATGACAGAATCAATCAGCCCCAGCATTTT
>TRBJ2-5|TRBD1|once|TRBV28
CASSLQGARETQYF
TGTGCCAGCAGTCTACAGGGGGCCAGGGAGACCCAGTACTTC
>TRBJ2-7|TRBD1|-|TRBV2
CASTTRDRPYEQYF
TGTGCCAGCACCACAAGGGACAGGCCCTACGAGCAGTACTTC
>TRBJ2-1|-|-|TRBV5-8
CASSLPGTNLLYNEQFF
TGTGCCAGCAGCTTGCCTGGCACGAACCTTTTATACAATGAGCAGTTCTTC
>TRBJ1-5|TRBD1|-|TRBV10-2
CASSPGQGQPQHF
TGCGCCAGCAGTCCGGGACAGGGGCAGCCCCAGCATTTT
>TRBJ2-7|TRBD1|-|TRBV4-2
CASSQVGDRVNYEQYF
TGTGCCAGCAGCCAAGTAGGAGACAGGGTTAACTACGAGCAGTACTTC
>TRBJ1-2|-|-|TRBV4-2
CASSQDYASSYGYTF
TGTGCCAGCAGCCAAGATTATGCCAGTTCCTATGGCTACACCTTC
>TRBJ1-5|-|-|TRBV7-2
CASSWNGQPQHF
TGTGCCAGCAGCTGGAACGGCCAGCCCCAGCATTTT
>TRBJ1-1|-|-|TRBV28
CASIELASTEAFF
TGTGCCAGCATCGAGCTGGCGAGCACTGAAGCTTTCTTT
>TRBJ1-1|-|-|TRBV28
CASSLSGSNTEAFF
TGTGCCAGCAGTTTATCGGGATCTAACACTGAAGCTTTCTTT
>TRBJ1-2|TRBD1|-|TRBV2
CASSNDREGYTF
TGTGCCAGCAGTAATGACAGGGAGGGCTACACCTTC
>TRBJ1-2|-|-|TRBV10-3
CAISEQGMGYTF
TGTGCCATCAGTGAGCAGGGAATGGGCTACACCTTC
>TRBJ2-1|TRBD2|-|TRBV4-2
CASSPSGSSYNEQFF
TGTGCCAGCAGTCCTAGCGGGAGCTCCTACAATGAGCAGTTCTTC
>TRBJ2-7|-|-|TRBV14
CASSLVGSSYEQYF
TGTGCCAGCAGCCTGGTGGGGAGCTCCTACGAGCAGTACTTC
>TRBJ2-2|-|-|TRBV27
CASRRRNTGELFF
TGTGCCAGCAGGAGGAGAAACACCGGGGAGCTGTTTTTT
>TRBJ1-2|TRBD1|-|TRBV6-1
CASIQGVANYGYTF
TGTGCCAGCATTCAGGGGGTGGCCAACTATGGCTACACCTTC
>TRBJ1-2|-|-|TRBV5-1
CASRVQQGTNYGYTF
TGCGCCAGCCGAGTTCAGCAGGGGACTAACTATGGCTACACCTTC
>TRBJ1-5|-|-|TRBV19
CASSSVGDQPQHF
TGTGCCAGTAGTTCGGTTGGTGATCAGCCCCAGCATTTT
>TRBJ1-4|-|-|TRBV7-8
CATFSRGADEKLFF
TGTGCCACATTTTCACGGGGGGCGGATGAAAAACTGTTTTTT
>TRBJ2-7|-|-|TRBV6-1
CASRGRSVQYF
TGTGCCAGCAGGGGTCGCTCGGTGCAGTACTTC
>TRBJ1-1|-|few|TRBV6-7
CASSYLTDGPHVVAFF
TGTGCCAGCAGTTACTTAACGGACGGGCCTCATGTAGTAGCTTTCTTT